Shown below are 13 T cell receptor beta chains from a single sample sequenced in a study of CD8 T cells in ankylosing spondylitis. One entry per CDR3 protein, called by TCRdb with MiXCR from the 5' RACE reads. The sample comprises around 180,000 distinct CDR3 sequences, 13% of which are singletons, and about 10% rests with the top ten. Sequenced: blood, either unsorted or a sorted T cell fraction (not recorded which). These TCRs come from a female donor with ankylosing spondylitis or in good health (not recorded which).

This clonotype has ten or more counts. In DNA, the CDR3 is TGCGCCAGCAGCCGGGTCAGCAACACAGATACGCAGTATTTT. Residues: CASSRVSNTDTQYF. The chain carries TRBV5-1 and TRBJ2-3; D remains ambiguous. The CDR3 has 14 residues. The V end lost 4 bases, the J end lost 2 bases, and 11 bases lay between the germline ends. CDR1 and CDR2 from the germline V gene are SGHRS and YFSETQ.

This clonotype appeared many times. The V call is TRBV7-9, the J call TRBJ2-2; D possibly corresponds to TRBD2 (6 bases). Germline V lookup: CDR1 SEHNR, CDR2 FQNEAQ (reference sequence). CDR3 length equals 15 residues. Between the trimmed V and J ends, which lost 2 bases and 1 base, there was a span of 8 bases. CDR3 in DNA: TGTGCCAGCAGCTTAAACGGGGGGAACACCGGGGAGCTGTTTTTT. Protein product: CASSLNGGNTGELFF.

This clonotype was detected many times. The chain combines TRBV20-1 with TRBJ1-2; D may be TRBD1 (5 bases). Germline-derived CDR1 and CDR2 are DFQATT and SNEGSKA (reference sequence). V was shortened by 4 bases and J by 6 bases, with 12 bases between the two germline ends. The CDR3 sequence is 12 residues long. The CDR3 spells CSAITAGDGYTF. CDR3 coding DNA: TGCAGTGCTATAACCGCGGGGGATGGCTACACCTTC.

This clonotype has ten or more counts. The chain employs TRBV7-9 and TRBJ2-1; D call uncertain. Germline values: CDR1 SEHNR, CDR2 FQNEAQ (reference sequence). The V and J ends lost 7 bases and 2 bases respectively, with 12 bases between them. The CDR3 totals 14 residues. The CDR3 region has the DNA TGTGCCAGCATTGACGGGCAAACCTACAATGAGCAGTTCTTC. Its translation is CASIDGQTYNEQFF.

This clonotype has a handful of counts. The chain joins TRBV3-1 to TRBJ2-1, with D perhaps TRBD1 or TRBD2 (5 bases each). Germline V gene data show CDR1 as LGHDT and CDR2 as YNNKEL (reference sequence). V gave up 1 base and J gave up 9 bases, with 19 bases separating them. The CDR3 sequence is 16 residues long. The CDR3 DNA is TGTGCCAGCAGCCAAGGGACCGGGGCGAGGGGACCTGAGCAGTTCTTC. It specifies CASSQGTGARGPEQFF.

V is TRBV12-3 or TRBV12-4 and J is TRBJ2-5; 13 nucleotides align to TRBD2. The CDR3 extends over 16 amino acids. Trimming at V came to 5 bases and at J to 4 bases, leaving 7 bases not matched to a gene. CDR3 coding DNA: TGTGCCAGCAGTCGACGGACTAGCGGGAGAGCAGAGACCCAGTACTTC. Its protein is CASSRRTSGRAETQYF.

The chain joins TRBV19 to TRBJ2-7; perhaps TRBD2 as D (5 bases). CDR1 is LNHDA and CDR2 is SQIVND in the germline V gene (reference sequence). Trimming left V 3 bases short and J 2 bases short, with 11 bases between. The CDR3 is made up of 14 amino acids. In DNA form, the CDR3 reads TGTGCCAGTAGTATGGGAGTACTAACCTACGAGCAGTACTTC. Amino acids: CASSMGVLTYEQYF.

This clonotype has at least ten counts. The J gene is TRBJ2-5, the V gene TRBV27, with TRBD2 matching over 7 bases. CDR1 is MNHEY and CDR2 is SMNVEV in the germline V gene (reference sequence). V trimming: 6 bases; J trimming: 5 bases; junction bases outside the gene matches: 18. The CDR3 has 17 residues. The CDR3 spells CASSQRALAGALETQYF. Here the CDR3 DNA reads TGTGCCAGCAGCCAGAGAGCATTAGCGGGCGCTCTGGAGACCCAGTACTTC.

This clonotype has ten or more counts. The chain couples TRBV4-2 to TRBJ1-3; D remains unclear. This CDR3 comprises 16 residues. V lost 0 bases and J lost 0, with 9 bases in between. Germline CDR1 and CDR2: LGHNA and YNFKEQ. CDR3 region: CASSQDRSSSGNTIYF. CDR3 nucleotide sequence: TGTGCCAGCAGCCAAGATCGGAGTTCCTCTGGAAACACCATATATTTT.

The chain couples TRBV7-2 to TRBJ2-1, with 12 bases aligning to TRBD2. The CDR3 extends over 13 amino acids. In germline, CDR1 is SGHTA, CDR2 FQGNSA. V lost 8 bases, J lost 7 bases, and 3 bases stayed unmatched. DNA of the CDR3: TGTGCCAGCCCGGGACTAGCGGGTAATGAGCAGTTCTTC. Translated, it gives CASPGLAGNEQFF.

This sequence joins TRBV7-9 and TRBJ1-1, with D possibly matching TRBD1 (5 bases). The CDR3 extends over 14 amino acids. Trimming stripped 4 bases from V and 10 bases from J, with 19 bases between. Germline assignment: CDR1 SEHNR and CDR2 FQNEAQ (reference sequence). CDR3 residues: CASSSSWGEVGAFF. In DNA, the CDR3 is TGTGCCAGCAGCTCGTCATGGGGCGAGGTCGGAGCTTTCTTT.

This clonotype appeared many times. The rearrangement uses TRBV20-1 and TRBJ1-2; D unclear. In germline, CDR1 is DFQATT, CDR2 SNEGSKA (reference sequence). The CDR3 has 11 residues. The V end was cut by 3 bases, the J end by 8 bases, with 10 bases between. The CDR3 spells CSASRGDGYTF. In DNA form, the CDR3 reads TGCAGTGCTAGCCGTGGCGACGGCTACACCTTC.

This clonotype was observed at least ten times. V and J are TRBV27 and TRBJ2-7; tentative D call: TRBD1 (6 bases). V dropped 2 bases and J dropped 3 bases, with 8 bases sitting between them. CDR1 and CDR2 (germline): MNHEY, SMNVEV (reference sequence). The length of the CDR3 is 13 residues. CDR3 in amino acids: CASSLLTGYEQYF. Written as DNA, the CDR3 is TGTGCCAGCAGTTTACTGACAGGCTACGAGCAGTACTTC.